This section outlines one T cell receptor beta chain sequence together with its context. The data originate from a study of blood T cell repertoires in COVID-19. About the study: Some COVID-19 samples were acute and others convalescent; all came from the United States, Italy and Spain. The analysed material was cDNA or gDNA that came from T cells, B-cell-depleted T cells, or PBMCs.

Clones were sequenced by immunoSEQ multiplex PCR, and TCRdb holds only the in-frame ones, with some missing. The sample includes around 300,000 clones, 75% to 90% of them seen just once. Germline CDR1 is LNHDA and CDR2 is SQIVND (reference sequence). V lost 3 bases and J lost 0, with 14 bases in between. CDR3 length equals 17 residues. The chain links TRBV19 to TRBJ2-2; possibly TRBD2 for D (6 bases). This receptor was taken from a middle-aged woman who had recovered from COVID-19. The source material was peripheral blood. As DNA, the CDR3 is TGTGCCAGTAGTATCGCGCTAGCGTGGCCGAACACCGGGGAGCTGTTTTTT. It yields the protein CASSIALAWPNTGELFF.